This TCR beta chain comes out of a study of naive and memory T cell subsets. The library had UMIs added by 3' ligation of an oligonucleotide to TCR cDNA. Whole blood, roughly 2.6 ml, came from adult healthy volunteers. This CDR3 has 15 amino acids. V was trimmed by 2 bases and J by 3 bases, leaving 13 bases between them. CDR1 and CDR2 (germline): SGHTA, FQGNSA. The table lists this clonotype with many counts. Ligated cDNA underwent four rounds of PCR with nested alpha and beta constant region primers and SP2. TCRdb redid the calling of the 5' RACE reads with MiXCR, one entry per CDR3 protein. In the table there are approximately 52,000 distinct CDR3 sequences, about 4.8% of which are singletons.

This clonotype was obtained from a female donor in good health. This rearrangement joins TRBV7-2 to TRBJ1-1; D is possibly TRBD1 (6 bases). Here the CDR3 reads CASSLTASGDTEAFF. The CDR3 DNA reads TGTGCCAGCAGCTTAACAGCCTCAGGGGACACTGAAGCTTTCTTT.